These 20 T cell receptor beta chains originate from one sample sequenced in a study of blood T cell repertoires in COVID-19. Profiling relied on immunoSEQ multiplex PCR, and the TCRdb table lists in-frame clones only, not all of them. The sample includes around 250,000 clones, around 86% of them seen just once. The sequencing sample was made of PBMCs or T cells enriched from blood (not recorded which). The receptors come from a woman aged 50 to 60 who had recovered from COVID-19.

CDR3 in amino acids: CASSTLQVVGYGYTF. The CDR3 region has the DNA TGTGCCAGCAGTACTCTACAGGTTGTTGGGTATGGCTACACCTTC. The J gene is TRBJ1-2, the V gene TRBV28; TRBD1 might be the D (5 bases). CDR3 length equals 15 residues. V was pared by 5 bases and J by 5 bases, with 18 bases between. Germline-derived CDR1 and CDR2 are MDHEN and SYDVKM.

The chain combines TRBV28 with TRBJ2-5; D not certain. The germline gives CDR1 MDHEN, CDR2 SYDVKM. V was shortened by 6 bases and J by 3 bases, with 5 bases between the two germline ends. This CDR3 has 11 amino acids. CDR3 in amino acids: CASSREETQYF. CDR3 bases: TGTGCCAGCAGCCGGGAAGAGACCCAGTACTTC.

V is TRBV27 and J is TRBJ1-1; D ambiguous. The V end was cut by 6 bases, the J end by 4 bases, with 18 bases between. Looked up from germline, CDR1 is MNHEY and CDR2 is SMNVEV (reference sequence). This CDR3 spans 15 amino acids. The CDR3 DNA sequence: TGTGCCAGCAGCTCGACAATAGAAAAGGCCACTGAAGCTTTCTTT. This sequence encodes CASSSTIEKATEAFF.

The rearrangement uses TRBV6-5 and TRBJ2-1; D gene unclear. Germline V CDR1 and CDR2: MNHEY, SVGAGI. Trimming stripped 2 bases from V and 4 bases from J, with 15 bases between. This CDR3 has 16 amino acids. Here the CDR3 DNA reads TGTGCCAGCAGTTACCGAGGATCCAGATCTTACAATGAGCAGTTCTTC. Translation: CASSYRGSRSYNEQFF.

This clone is a singleton in its sample. The genes are TRBV28 and TRBJ2-1; 8 nucleotides agree with TRBD2. Germline V gene sequence: CDR1 MDHEN, CDR2 SYDVKM. The length of the CDR3 is 16 residues. The V and J ends lost 3 bases and 4 bases, in that order; junction bases with no gene match: 8. The CDR3 protein is CASSFSAGGSYNEQFF. The DNA for the CDR3 is TGTGCCAGCAGTTTCTCTGCGGGAGGCTCGTACAATGAGCAGTTCTTC.

V is TRBV5-1 and J is TRBJ1-6; D gene unclear. V dropped 0 bases and J dropped 2 bases, with 6 bases sitting between them. In germline, CDR1 is SGHRS, CDR2 YFSETQ. The CDR3 loop spans 15 amino acids. The CDR3 DNA sequence: TGCGCCAGCAGCTTGGCGGTGGCCTATAATTCACCCCTCCACTTT. This translates into CASSLAVAYNSPLHF.

This chain connects TRBV30 to TRBJ2-2; D uncertain. The ends were cut back, 0 bases at V and 1 base at J, with 3 bases in the middle. Looked up from germline, CDR1 is GTSNPN and CDR2 is SVGIG (reference sequence). The CDR3 is 13 amino acids. The chain's CDR3 is CAWSVLNTGELFF. As DNA, the CDR3 is TGTGCCTGGAGTGTCTTGAACACCGGGGAGCTGTTTTTT. Looking up the rest from reference TRBV30 and TRBJ2-2 gives the full variable domain: SQTIHQWPATLVQPVGSPLSLECTVEGTSNPNLYWYRQAAGRGLQLLFYSVGIGQISSEVPQNLSASRPQDRQFILSSKKLLLSDSGFYLCAWSVLNTGELFFGEGSRLTVL.

This chain connects TRBV5-4 to TRBJ2-7; TRBD2 matches at 9 bases. Germline V CDR1 and CDR2: SGHNT, YYREEE (reference sequence). The trim removed 3 bases at V and 6 bases at J, leaving 10 bases unmatched. This CDR3 has 15 residues. The CDR3 coding sequence is TGTGCCAGCAGCTCTAGCGGGAACATCGTCGGCGAGCAGTACTTC. This encodes CASSSSGNIVGEQYF.

The CDR3 nucleotides read TGTGCCAGCAAAAAGACTAGCCGAGCCGAGCAGTACTTC. Translated, it gives CASKKTSRAEQYF. V and J are TRBV21-1 and TRBJ2-7; TRBD2, the table's D call, was not compared with the DNA. TRBV21-1 is classified as a pseudogene. This CDR3 has 13 residues.

The chain joins TRBV12-3 or TRBV12-4 to TRBJ2-2; D remains unclear. V gave up 3 bases and J gave up 6 bases, with 5 bases separating them. The CDR3 contains 12 residues. This chain's CDR3 is CASSFSAGELFF. The CDR3 DNA reads as TGTGCCAGCAGTTTTAGTGCCGGGGAGCTGTTTTTT.

This rearrangement joins TRBV18 to TRBJ1-1, with no clear D. The V gene's germline CDR1 is KGHSH and CDR2 LQKENI. The ends were cut back, 3 bases at V and 2 bases at J, with 7 bases in the middle. There are 13 residues in the CDR3. CDR3 region: CASSPTTNTEAFF. Here the CDR3 DNA reads TGTGCCAGCTCACCCACTACCAACACTGAAGCTTTCTTT.

The chain combines TRBV19 with TRBJ2-7, with D perhaps TRBD1 (5 bases). V lost 6 bases and J 0 bases, leaving 9 bases between the germline ends. The CDR3 contains 13 residues. Germline lookup yields CDR1 LNHDA and CDR2 SQIVND (reference sequence). This CDR3 reads CASRQGISYEQYF. CDR3 bases: TGTGCCAGTAGGCAGGGCATCTCCTACGAGCAGTACTTC.

About this clone: Other DNA sequences of this sample code for an identical CDR3. This chain joins TRBV28 and TRBJ1-1; D is unclear. The V end was cut by 2 bases, the J end by 3 bases, with 4 bases between. Germline V gene lookup returns CDR1 MDHEN and CDR2 SYDVKM. There are 12 residues in the CDR3. CDR3 DNA sequence: TGTGCCAGCAGTTTACTAGACACTGAAGCTTTCTTT. It is translated as CASSLLDTEAFF.

As DNA, the CDR3 is TGTGCCTGGAGTAAGGACAGGGGATGGGATCAGCCCCAGCATTTT. Its translation is CAWSKDRGWDQPQHF. This rearrangement joins TRBV30 to TRBJ1-5; 9 bases align to TRBD1. Germline V lookup: CDR1 GTSNPN, CDR2 SVGIG (reference sequence). Losses at the gene ends were 2 bases for V and 5 bases for J; bases not matched to a gene: 7. The CDR3 spans 15 residues.

V usage is TRBV5-1 and J usage is TRBJ2-5; TRBD2 matches at 11 bases. CDR1 and CDR2 from the germline V gene are SGHRS and YFSETQ. J gave up 5 bases and V 3 bases, and 6 bases lay outside the gene matches. CDR3 size: 15 residues. The CDR3 DNA reads as TGCGCCAGCAGCTCGACTAGCGGGGAGCCGGAGACCCAGTACTTC. Its translation: CASSSTSGEPETQYF.

This clone was detected only once. V is TRBV5-3 and J is TRBJ1-2; the D is unclear. TRBV5-3 is identified as an open reading frame with a role that is uncertain. The CDR3 contains 16 residues. Trimming removed 1 base at V and 0 bases at J, with 13 bases between. In DNA, the CDR3 is TGTGCCAGAAGCTTGAGGCACAACCTAGCTAACTATGGCTACACCTTC. It codes for CARSLRHNLANYGYTF.

The DNA for the CDR3 is TGCGCCAGCAGCTGGGGACAGAGGACTAGCGGCCACTACGAGCAGTACTTC. Residues: CASSWGQRTSGHYEQYF. The chain combines TRBV5-1 with TRBJ2-7; 10 bases are a match to TRBD2. Germline values: CDR1 SGHRS, CDR2 YFSETQ. The CDR3 has 17 residues. V shed 3 bases, J shed 3 bases, and the junction held 12 bases outside the gene matches.

J is TRBJ2-1 and V is TRBV9, with 8 bases aligning to TRBD2. With 0 bases clipped from V and 7 bases from J, the junction kept 9 bases outside the gene matches. This CDR3 region has 16 residues. Germline CDR1 reads SGDLS; CDR2 reads YYNGEE. CDR3 sequence (DNA): TGTGCCAGCAGCGTAGATCCCGGGACTAGTATGAATGAGCAGTTCTTC. Its translation: CASSVDPGTSMNEQFF.

This clone was picked up a small number of times. The V gene is TRBV28, the J gene TRBJ1-2; TRBD1 is a possible D gene (6 bases). This CDR3 is 15 amino acids long. From germline, CDR1 is MDHEN and CDR2 SYDVKM. V lost 5 bases, J lost 7 bases, and 20 bases lay in between. DNA of the CDR3: TGTGCCAGCAGTAGGGAGACACAGGGTGGAGGTGGCTACACCTTC. Residues: CASSRETQGGGGYTF.

The CDR3 DNA sequence: TGTGCCAGCAAAACCACCGGGACTAACGAGCAGTACTTC. Translating it yields CASKTTGTNEQYF. This chain joins TRBV27 and TRBJ2-7, with 7 bases fitting TRBD2. Germline loops: CDR1 MNHEY, CDR2 SMNVEV (reference sequence). The CDR3 sequence is 13 residues long. The V gene end was trimmed by 7 bases and the J gene end by 5 bases; junction bases not matched to a gene: 8.